The following is a T cell receptor beta chain sequence with its context. Its antigen is still unknown. Every patient relapsed after autologous stem cell transplantation, and brentuximab vedotin exposure varied. Patients showed best responses of complete response, partial response or progressive disease. Some clones are missing from TCRdb's copy, which holds only in-frame ones; the method was immunoSEQ multiplex PCR. This table has approximately 26,000 clones, more than 60% appearing once. This sample was included in a study of PD-1 blockade in classical Hodgkin lymphoma. V shed 4 bases and J shed 7 bases, with 8 bases lying between them. The CDR3 covers 12 residues. Germline lookup yields CDR1 MNHEY and CDR2 SVGAGI. Study results and limitations: Newly diagnosed patients reportedly trailed healthy donors in baseline TCR diversity. Exclusion applied to patients who initiated nivolumab less than 1 year following ASCT.

The origin of this receptor is a human donor with classical Hodgkin lymphoma. This specimen consisted of peripheral blood mononuclear cells (PBMCs), obtained before the second cycle of nivolumab. This sequence joins TRBV6-5 and TRBJ2-1; D might be TRBD2 (5 bases). CDR3 bases: TGTGCCAGCAGTTTTAGCGAAAATGAGCAGTTCTTC. Its translation is CASSFSENEQFF.